This T cell receptor beta chain was obtained from a study of identical twins. Regarding the study as a whole: Low generation probability was overrepresented in out-of-frame alpha sequences shared by twins. In cord blood, abundant beta clonotypes had fewer insertions; memory showed no trend.

The V gene's germline CDR1 is MGHRA and CDR2 YSYEKL. J was trimmed by 4 bases and V by 0 bases; bases with no gene match: 6. The length of the CDR3 is 16 residues. TCRdb fed the 5' RACE reads into MiXCR, producing one record per CDR3 protein. The top ten hold approximately 2.1% of the sample, which has hundreds of thousands of distinct CDR3 sequences, about 8.1% seen once. In this sample, this clonotype turned up many times. Its antigen is unknown. Healthy Caucasian individuals made up all the donors. This sample was shared with a second study, whose subject was yellow fever vaccine responses in identical twins.

This sequence joins TRBV4-1 and TRBJ2-1, with 7 bases lining up with TRBD2. The sequenced sample was memory (CD45RO+) T cells sorted from blood. The receptor was isolated from a woman between 18 and 29 years old in good health. The CDR3 nucleotides read TGCGCCAGCAGCCAAGAATTCTGGCGGGAGTACAATGAGCAGTTCTTC. This codes for CASSQEFWREYNEQFF.